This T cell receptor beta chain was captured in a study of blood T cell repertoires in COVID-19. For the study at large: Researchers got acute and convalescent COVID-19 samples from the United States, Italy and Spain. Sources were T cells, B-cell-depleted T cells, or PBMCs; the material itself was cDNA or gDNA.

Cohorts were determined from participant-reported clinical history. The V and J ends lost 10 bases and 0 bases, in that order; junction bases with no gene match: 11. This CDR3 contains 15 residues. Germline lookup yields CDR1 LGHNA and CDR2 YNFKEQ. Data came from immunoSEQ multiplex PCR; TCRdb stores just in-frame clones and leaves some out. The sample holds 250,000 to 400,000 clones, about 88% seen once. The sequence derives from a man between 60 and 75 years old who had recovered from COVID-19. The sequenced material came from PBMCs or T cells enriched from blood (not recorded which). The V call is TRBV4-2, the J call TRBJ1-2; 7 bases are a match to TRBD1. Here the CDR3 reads CATSDRNTANYGYTF. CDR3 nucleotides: TGTGCCACTTCGGACAGGAACACAGCTAACTATGGCTACACCTTC.